This T cell receptor beta chain was identified in a study of cytomegalovirus exposure and HLA in healthy donors. Notes on the study in general: Data from an earlier analysis indicated that most TCR beta V segments were productive either about 90% or about 30% of the time. When analyzed later, a missense DCLRE1C variant was found to be linked to TCR beta V- and J-gene trimming.

Notes on this clone: No antigen is known for it.

Germline loops: CDR1 MDHEN, CDR2 SYDVKM. Trimming cost V 5 bases and J 5 bases; bases outside gene matches: 10. CDR3 length: 15 amino acids. PCR used 60 Vbeta primers and 13 Jbeta primers. Here immunoSEQ multiplex PCR was the method, and the copy in TCRdb shows in-frame clones only, minus some. The top ten clones hold 7.8% of a sample with 90,000 to 120,000 clones, around three quarters of them seen once. Sequenced sample: PBMCs. The V gene is TRBV28, the J gene TRBJ1-1, with 8 bases aligning to TRBD1. The sequence came from a man aged 25 to 40 in good health and CMV-seronegative. The CDR3 sequence is CASSPVAGGLTEAFF. In nucleotides, the CDR3 is TGTGCCAGCAGTCCGGTCGCAGGGGGCTTGACTGAAGCTTTCTTT.